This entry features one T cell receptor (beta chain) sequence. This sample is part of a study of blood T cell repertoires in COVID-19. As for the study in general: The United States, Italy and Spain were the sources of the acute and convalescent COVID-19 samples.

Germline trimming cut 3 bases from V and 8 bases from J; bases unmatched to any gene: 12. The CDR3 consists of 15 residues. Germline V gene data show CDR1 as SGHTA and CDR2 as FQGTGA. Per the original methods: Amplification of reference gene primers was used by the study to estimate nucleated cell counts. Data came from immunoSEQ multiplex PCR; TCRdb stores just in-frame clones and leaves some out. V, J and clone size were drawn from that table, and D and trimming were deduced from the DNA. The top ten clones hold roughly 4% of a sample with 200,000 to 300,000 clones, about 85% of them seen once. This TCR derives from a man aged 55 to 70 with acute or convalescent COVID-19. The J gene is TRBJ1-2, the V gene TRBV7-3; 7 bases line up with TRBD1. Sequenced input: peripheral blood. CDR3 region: CASSLIDRDRGGYTF. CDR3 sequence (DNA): TGTGCCAGCAGCTTGATTGACAGGGACCGTGGAGGCTACACCTTC.